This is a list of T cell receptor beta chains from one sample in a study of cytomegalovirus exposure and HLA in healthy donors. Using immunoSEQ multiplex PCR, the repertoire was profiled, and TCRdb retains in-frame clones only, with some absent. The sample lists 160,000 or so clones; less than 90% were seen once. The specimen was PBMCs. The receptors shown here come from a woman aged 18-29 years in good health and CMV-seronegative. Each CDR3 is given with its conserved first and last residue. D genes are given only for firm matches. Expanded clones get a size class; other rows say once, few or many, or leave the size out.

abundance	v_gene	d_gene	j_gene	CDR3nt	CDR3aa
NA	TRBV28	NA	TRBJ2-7	TGTGCCAGCAGTCTGACAGGTTCCCACGAGCAGTACTTC	CASSLTGSHEQYF
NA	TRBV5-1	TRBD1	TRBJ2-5	TGCGCCAGCAGCGTACAGGGGGAAGAGACCCAGTACTTC	CASSVQGEETQYF
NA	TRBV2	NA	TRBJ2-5	TGTGCCAGCACCCCCCAACTAAACCAAGAGACCCAGTACTTC	CASTPQLNQETQYF
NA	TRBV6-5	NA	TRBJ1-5	TGTGCCAGCAGTTCCCTAGACCCTATCCTTACCCAGCCCCAGCATTTT	CASSSLDPILTQPQHF
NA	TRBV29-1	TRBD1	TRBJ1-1	TGCAGCGTTGAACAGGGGGCTGGAGGAGCTTTCTTT	CSVEQGAGGAFF
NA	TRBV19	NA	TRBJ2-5	TGTGCCAGTAGTCCAGGGCGGTTGAGAGAGACCCAGTACTTC	CASSPGRLRETQYF
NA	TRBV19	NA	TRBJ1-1	TGTGCCAGTAGTGACAGTTCCCAGAACACTGAAGCTTTCTTT	CASSDSSQNTEAFF
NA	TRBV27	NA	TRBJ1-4	TGTGCCAGCAGTTCACGGAATGAAAAACTGTTTTTT	CASSSRNEKLFF
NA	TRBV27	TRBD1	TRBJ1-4	TGTGCCAGCAGTTTCCCTCGGGACAGCACAACTAATGAAAAACTGTTTTTT	CASSFPRDSTTNEKLFF
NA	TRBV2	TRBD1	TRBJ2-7	TGTGCCAGTCACAGGGGGAGTTACGAGCAGTACTTC	CASHRGSYEQYF
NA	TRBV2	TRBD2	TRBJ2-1	TGTGCCAGCACCGGAGGACTAGCGGGTGAGCAGTTCTTC	CASTGGLAGEQFF
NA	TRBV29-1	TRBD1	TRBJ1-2	TGCAGCGTTGAGGCGTGGACAGGGTCGGGAGGTGGAGGCTACCCCTTC	CSVEAWTGSGGGGYPF
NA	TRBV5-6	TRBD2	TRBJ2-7	TGTGCCAGCAGCTGGGGAACTAGCGGCTCCTCCTACGAGCAGTACTTC	CASSWGTSGSSYEQYF
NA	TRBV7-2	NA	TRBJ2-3	TGTGCCAGCAGCCCAACAGTATTTGATACGCAGTATTTT	CASSPTVFDTQYF
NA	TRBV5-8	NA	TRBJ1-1	TGTGCCAGCAGCTACCGCCTTCTCGGAGCTTTCTTT	CASSYRLLGAFF
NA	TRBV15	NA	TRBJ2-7	TGTGCCACCAGCAGGGGGGGAGAGGACTACGAGCAGTACTTC	CATSRGGEDYEQYF
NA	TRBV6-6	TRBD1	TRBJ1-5	TGTGCCAGCAGTTACCCCACAGGGGTCGGCAATCAGCCCCAGCATTTT	CASSYPTGVGNQPQHF
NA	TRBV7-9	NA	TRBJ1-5	TGTGCCAGCAGCTTCTCGGGTAGCAATCAGCCCCAGCATTTT	CASSFSGSNQPQHF
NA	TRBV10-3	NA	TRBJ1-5	TGTGCCACTAGCGGACAGAGGGATCAGCCCCAGCATTTT	CATSGQRDQPQHF
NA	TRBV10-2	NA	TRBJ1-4	TGCGCCAGCCGTATTACTAGTGCAACTAATGAAAAACTGTTTTTT	CASRITSATNEKLFF
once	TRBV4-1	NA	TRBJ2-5	TGCGCCAGCAGCCGAACCGGGAGTAGGTCAGAGACCCAGTACTTC	CASSRTGSRSETQYF
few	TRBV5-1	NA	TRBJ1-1	TGCGCCAGCAGCCCGTTGATACAGGGGAACACTGAAGCTTTCTTT	CASSPLIQGNTEAFF
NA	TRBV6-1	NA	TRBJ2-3	TGTGCCAGCAGTGTGAGAAGCGGCACAGATACGCAGTATTTT	CASSVRSGTDTQYF
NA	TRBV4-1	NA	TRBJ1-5	TGCGCCAGCAGCCAAGACGGGGGAAATCAGCCCCAGCATTTT	CASSQDGGNQPQHF
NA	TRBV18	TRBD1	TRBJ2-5	TGTGCCAGCTCACCAAGGGGGCACGAGACCCAGTACTTC	CASSPRGHETQYF
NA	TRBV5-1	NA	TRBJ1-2	TGCGCCAGCAGCTTGGGTGACAGTCGGGAGGGTCACGGCTACACCTTC	CASSLGDSREGHGYTF
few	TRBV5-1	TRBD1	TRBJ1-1	TGCGCCAGCAGCTTTTCGACAGGGGGGATCACTGAAGCTTTCTTT	CASSFSTGGITEAFF
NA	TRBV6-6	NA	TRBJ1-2	TGTGCCAGCAGAAAACAGGGTCCTAACTATGGCTACACCTTC	CASRKQGPNYGYTF
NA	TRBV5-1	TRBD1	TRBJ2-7	TGCGCCAGCAGGCGGGACAGGGTTGCCTACGAGCAGTACTTC	CASRRDRVAYEQYF
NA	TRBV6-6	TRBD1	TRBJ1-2	TGTGCCAGCAGTTCCGCCGGGGCAGGGGGCGCCGGGGGCTACACCTTC	CASSSAGAGGAGGYTF
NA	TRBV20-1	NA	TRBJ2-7	TGCAGTGCCCGGACAACCTACGAGCAGTACTTC	CSARTTYEQYF
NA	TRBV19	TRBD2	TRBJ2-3	TGTGCCAGTAGCTGGACTAGCGGGAGAGAAGGGGGGCCAGATACGCAGTATTTT	CASSWTSGREGGPDTQYF
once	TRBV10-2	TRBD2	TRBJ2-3	TGCGCCAGCCATAGCGGGCGGGGCACAGATACGCAGTATTTT	CASHSGRGTDTQYF
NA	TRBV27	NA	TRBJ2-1	TGTGCCAGCAGGACACAGCCTTCCTACAATGAGCAGTTCTTC	CASRTQPSYNEQFF
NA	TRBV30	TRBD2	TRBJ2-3	TGTGCCCTAGCGGACCTCACAGATACGCAGTATTTT	CALADLTDTQYF
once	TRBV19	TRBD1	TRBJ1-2	TGTGCCAGTAGTATAGGACAGGGGGAAGGAACTGACTATGGCTACACCTTC	CASSIGQGEGTDYGYTF
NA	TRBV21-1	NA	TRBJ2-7	TGTGCCAGCCCCTCATGGGTAGCGGGAGAGGACATCTACGAGCAGTACTTC	CASPSWVAGEDIYEQYF
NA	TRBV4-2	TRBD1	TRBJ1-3	TGTGCCAGCAGCCAAGATGGGACAGGGCCTCTCTCTGGAAACACCATATATTTT	CASSQDGTGPLSGNTIYF
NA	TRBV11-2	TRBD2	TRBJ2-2	TGTGCCAGCAGCTTTGGGCTAGCGGGGGGCACCGGGGAGCTGTTTTTT	CASSFGLAGGTGELFF
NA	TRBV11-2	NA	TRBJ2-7	TGTGCCAGCAGCTCACAGGGCTACGAGCAGTACTTC	CASSSQGYEQYF
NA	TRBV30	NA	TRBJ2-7	TGTGCCTGGAGCCTATCCTACGAGCAGTACTTC	CAWSLSYEQYF
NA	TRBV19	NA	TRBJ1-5	TGTGCCAGTAGTCCACGACAGAACAATCAGCCCCAGCATTTT	CASSPRQNNQPQHF
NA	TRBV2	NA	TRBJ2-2	TGTGCCAGCAGAACCGGGACACTGGAAGTCGGGGAGCTGTTTTTT	CASRTGTLEVGELFF
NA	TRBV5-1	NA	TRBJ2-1	TGCGCCAGCAGCTCGGACAGCTACAATGAGCAGTTCTTC	CASSSDSYNEQFF
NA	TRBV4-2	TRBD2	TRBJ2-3	TGTGCCAGCAGCCAAGCACCAAAAAATCGGGGACTAGCGGGAGATACGCAGTATTTT	CASSQAPKNRGLAGDTQYF
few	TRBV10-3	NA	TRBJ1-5	TGTGCCATCAGTGATCAGGTGAAGCAGCCCCAGCATTTT	CAISDQVKQPQHF
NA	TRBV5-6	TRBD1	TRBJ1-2	TGTGCCAGCAGTTACGGGACAGGGAACTATGGCTACACCTTC	CASSYGTGNYGYTF
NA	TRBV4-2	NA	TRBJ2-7	TGTGCCAGCAGCCAAGATCGCCCTACAGGGAGCCGGACCTACGAGCAGTACTTC	CASSQDRPTGSRTYEQYF
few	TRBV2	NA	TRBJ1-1	TGTGCCAGCAGCATACAGGGTGGGAACACTGAAGCTTTCTTT	CASSIQGGNTEAFF
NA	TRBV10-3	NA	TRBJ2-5	TGTGCCATCAGTGAGGACATGCAAGAGACCCAGTACTTC	CAISEDMQETQYF
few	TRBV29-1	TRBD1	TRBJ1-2	TGCAGCGTCGGGACAGCCAGCTATGGCTACACCTTC	CSVGTASYGYTF
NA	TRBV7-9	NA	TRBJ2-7	TGTGCCAGCAGCTTAGAATCTGAGCAGTACTTC	CASSLESEQYF
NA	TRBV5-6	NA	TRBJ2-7	TGTGCCAGCAGCTTCGATATTGGGGGCAACTACTACGAGCAGTACTTC	CASSFDIGGNYYEQYF
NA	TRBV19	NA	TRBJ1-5	TGTGCCAGTAGCTTCCGACAGGACCCCAATCAGCCCCAGCATTTT	CASSFRQDPNQPQHF
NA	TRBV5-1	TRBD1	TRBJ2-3	TGCGCCAGCAGCTTAGGACAGGCCCTAGGGTCAGATACGCAGTATTTT	CASSLGQALGSDTQYF